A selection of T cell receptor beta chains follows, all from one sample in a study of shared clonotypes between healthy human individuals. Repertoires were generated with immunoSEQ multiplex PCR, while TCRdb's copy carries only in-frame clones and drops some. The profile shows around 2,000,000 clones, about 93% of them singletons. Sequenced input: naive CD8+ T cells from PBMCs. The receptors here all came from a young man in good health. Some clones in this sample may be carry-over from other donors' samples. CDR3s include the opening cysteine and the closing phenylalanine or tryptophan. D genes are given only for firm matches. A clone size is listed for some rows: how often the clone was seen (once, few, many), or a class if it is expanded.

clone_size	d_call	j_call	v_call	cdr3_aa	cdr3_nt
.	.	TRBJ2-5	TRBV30	CAWSVQDSLQETQYF	TGTGCCTGGAGTGTACAGGATAGCCTCCAAGAGACCCAGTACTTC
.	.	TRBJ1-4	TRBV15	CATSRRRFDEKLFF	TGTGCCACCAGCAGGAGAAGGTTTGATGAAAAACTGTTTTTT
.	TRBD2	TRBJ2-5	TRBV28	CASSLESRGGAYQETQYF	TGTGCCAGCAGTTTAGAATCCCGGGGGGGCGCCTATCAAGAGACCCAGTACTTC
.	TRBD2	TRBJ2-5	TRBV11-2	CASSPEVGGSGETQYF	TGTGCCAGCAGCCCCGAGGTTGGCGGGAGTGGGGAGACCCAGTACTTC
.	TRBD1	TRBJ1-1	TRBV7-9	CASSLRDRGVNTEAFF	TGTGCCAGCAGTCTCCGGGACAGGGGAGTGAACACTGAAGCTTTCTTT
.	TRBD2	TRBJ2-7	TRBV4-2	CASSEGGLAGDEQYF	TGTGCCAGCAGCGAGGGAGGGCTAGCGGGAGACGAGCAGTACTTC
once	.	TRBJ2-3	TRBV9	CASSKSTDTQYF	TGTGCCAGCAGTAAGAGCACAGATACGCAGTATTTT
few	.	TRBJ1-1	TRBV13	CASSFRGSGDTEAFF	TGTGCCAGCAGCTTCAGGGGCAGTGGGGACACTGAAGCTTTCTTT
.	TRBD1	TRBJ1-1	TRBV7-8	CASSLGRSRGLGEAFF	TGTGCCAGCAGCTTAGGGCGGAGCAGGGGGCTTGGTGAAGCTTTCTTT
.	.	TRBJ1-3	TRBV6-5	CASSPGGIGNTIYF	TGTGCCAGCAGCCCGGGGGGAATTGGAAACACCATATATTTT
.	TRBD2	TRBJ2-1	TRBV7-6	CASSKTSGPYNEQFF	TGTGCCAGCAGCAAAACTAGCGGACCCTACAATGAGCAGTTCTTC
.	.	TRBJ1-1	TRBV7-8	CASSQSNRISLAFF	TGTGCCAGCAGCCAAAGCAACCGGATCAGCCTTGCCTTCTTT
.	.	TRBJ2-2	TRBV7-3	CASSPEKYTNTGELFF	TGTGCCAGCAGCCCCGAGAAGTACACCAACACCGGGGAGCTGTTTTTT
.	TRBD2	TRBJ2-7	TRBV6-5	CASSYSRYGTSSEQYF	TGTGCCAGCAGTTACTCGAGGTACGGGACTAGCTCCGAGCAGTACTTC
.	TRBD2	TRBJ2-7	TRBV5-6	CASSLYPSGTYEQYF	TGTGCCAGCAGCTTGTACCCTAGCGGGACCTACGAGCAGTACTTC
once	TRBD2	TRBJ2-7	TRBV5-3	CARSWTSDAYEQYF	TGTGCCAGAAGCTGGACTAGCGACGCCTACGAGCAGTACTTC
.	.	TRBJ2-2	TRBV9	CASSPTEWSPNYTGELFF	TGTGCCAGCAGCCCTACCGAGTGGTCCCCCAATTACACCGGGGAGCTGTTTTTT
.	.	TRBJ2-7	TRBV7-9	CASSDIGSSYEQYF	TGTGCCAGCAGCGACATTGGAAGCTCCTACGAGCAGTACTTC
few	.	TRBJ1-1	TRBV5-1	CASSLGITEAFF	TGCGCCAGCAGCTTGGGAATCACTGAAGCTTTCTTT
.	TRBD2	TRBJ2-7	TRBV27	CASSLLAGVISPYEQYF	TGTGCCAGCAGTTTACTAGCGGGAGTAATCTCCCCCTACGAGCAGTACTTC
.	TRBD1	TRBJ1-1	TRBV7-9	CASSSGTGGMNTEAFF	TGTGCCAGCAGCTCCGGGACAGGGGGAATGAACACTGAAGCTTTCTTT
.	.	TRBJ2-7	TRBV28	CASSFEEVLNEQYF	TGTGCCAGCAGTTTCGAAGAAGTATTGAACGAGCAGTACTTC
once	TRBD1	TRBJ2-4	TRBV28	CASSWTGTVHIQYF	TGTGCCAGCAGTTGGACCGGGACAGTACACATTCAGTACTTC
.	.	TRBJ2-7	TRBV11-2	CASSLVVRGLSYEQYF	TGTGCCAGCAGCTTAGTGGTCAGGGGTCTCTCCTACGAGCAGTACTTC
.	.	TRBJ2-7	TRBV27	CASSLGGRGYEQYF	TGTGCCAGCAGTTTGGGCGGGCGAGGCTACGAGCAGTACTTC
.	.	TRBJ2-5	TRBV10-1	CASSPGTFQETQYF	TGCGCCAGCAGTCCCGGGACTTTCCAAGAGACCCAGTACTTC
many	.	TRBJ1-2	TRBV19	CASSMVWLRAGNNYGYTF	TGTGCCAGTAGTATGGTCTGGCTCCGAGCGGGGAACAACTATGGCTACACCTTC
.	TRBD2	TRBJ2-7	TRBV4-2	CASSQNSGRVFYEQYF	TGTGCCAGCAGCCAAAATAGCGGGAGGGTATTCTACGAGCAGTACTTC
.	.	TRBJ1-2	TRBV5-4	CASRGRTEGYTF	TGTGCCAGCAGGGGACGGACAGAAGGCTACACCTTC
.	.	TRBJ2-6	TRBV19	CATQERGSASGANVLTF	TGTGCCACCCAAGAACGGGGGTCCGCATCTGGGGCCAACGTCCTGACTTTC
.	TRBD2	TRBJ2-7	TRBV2	CASSLRTSGSHEQYF	TGTGCCAGCAGTCTACGGACTAGCGGGAGCCACGAGCAGTACTTC
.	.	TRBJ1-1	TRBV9	CASSAQGNTEAFF	TGTGCCAGCAGCGCCCAGGGGAACACTGAAGCTTTCTTT
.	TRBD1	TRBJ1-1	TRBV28	CASSLNGWGRGAFF	TGTGCCAGCAGTTTAAATGGATGGGGCAGGGGGGCTTTCTTT
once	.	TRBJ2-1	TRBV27	CASRGQQFF	TGTGCCAGCAGGGGACAGCAGTTCTTC
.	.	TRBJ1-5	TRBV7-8	CASSTPLGDWSNQPQHF	TGTGCCAGCAGCACGCCCCTGGGGGACTGGAGCAATCAGCCCCAGCATTTT
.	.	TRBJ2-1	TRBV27	CASSSSTGTLNNEQFF	TGTGCCAGCAGTTCGAGTACCGGGACATTGAACAATGAGCAGTTCTTC
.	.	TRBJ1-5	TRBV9	CASSAGGVNQPQHF	TGTGCCAGCAGCGCCGGGGGGGTCAATCAGCCCCAGCATTTT
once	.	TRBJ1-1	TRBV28	CASSLEGAEAFF	TGTGCCAGCAGTTTGGAGGGCGCTGAAGCTTTCTTT
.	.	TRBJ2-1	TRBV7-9	CASSPRQGGYNEQFF	TGTGCCAGTAGCCCTCGACAGGGAGGTTACAATGAGCAGTTCTTC
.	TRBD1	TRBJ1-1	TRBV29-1	CSVVPPDREAFF	TGCAGCGTTGTGCCTCCGGACAGGGAAGCTTTCTTT
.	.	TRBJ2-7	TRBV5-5	CASSLGRQGWYEQYF	TGTGCCAGCAGCTTGGGACGGCAGGGGTGGTACGAGCAGTACTTC
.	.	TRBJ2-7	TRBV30	CAFSPGDGVAYEQYF	TGTGCCTTCTCCCCGGGGGACGGAGTCGCCTACGAGCAGTACTTC